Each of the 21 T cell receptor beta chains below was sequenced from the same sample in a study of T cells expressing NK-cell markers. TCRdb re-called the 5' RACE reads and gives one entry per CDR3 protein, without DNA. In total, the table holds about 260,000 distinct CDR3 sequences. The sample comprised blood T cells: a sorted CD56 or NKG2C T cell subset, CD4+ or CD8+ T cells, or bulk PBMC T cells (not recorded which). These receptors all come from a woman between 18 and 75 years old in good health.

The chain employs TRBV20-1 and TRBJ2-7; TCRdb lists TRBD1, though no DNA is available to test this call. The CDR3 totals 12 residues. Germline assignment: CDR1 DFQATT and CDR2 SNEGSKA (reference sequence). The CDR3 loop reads CSAPRGGDEQYF.

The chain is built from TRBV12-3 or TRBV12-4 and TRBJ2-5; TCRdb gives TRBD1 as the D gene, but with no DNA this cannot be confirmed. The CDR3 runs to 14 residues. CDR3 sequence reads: CATQKGTNQETQYF.

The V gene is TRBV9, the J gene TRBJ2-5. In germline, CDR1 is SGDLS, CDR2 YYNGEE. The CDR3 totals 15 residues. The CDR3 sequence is CASSVGGQHLETQYF.

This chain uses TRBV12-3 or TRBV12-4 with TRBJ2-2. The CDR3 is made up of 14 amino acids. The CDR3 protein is CASRTHRNTGELFF.

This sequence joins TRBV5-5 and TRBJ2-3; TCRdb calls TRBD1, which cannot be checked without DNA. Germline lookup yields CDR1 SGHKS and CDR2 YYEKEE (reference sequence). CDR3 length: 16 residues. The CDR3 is CASSLRGSLGTDTQYF.

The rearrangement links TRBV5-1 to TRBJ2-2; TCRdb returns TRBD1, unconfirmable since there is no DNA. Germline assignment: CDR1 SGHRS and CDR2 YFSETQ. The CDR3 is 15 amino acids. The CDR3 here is CASSTGDGDTGELFF. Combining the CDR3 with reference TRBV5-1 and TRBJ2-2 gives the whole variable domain KAGVTQTPRYLIKTRGQQVTLSCSPISGHRSVSWYQQTPGQGLQFLFEYFSETQRNKGNFPGRFSGRQFSNSRSEMNVSTLELGDSALYLCASSTGDGDTGELFFGEGSRLTVL.

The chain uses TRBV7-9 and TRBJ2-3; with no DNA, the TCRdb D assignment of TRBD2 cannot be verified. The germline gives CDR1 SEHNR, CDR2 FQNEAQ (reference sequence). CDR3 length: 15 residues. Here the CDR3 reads CASSSTTGRRRGQYF.

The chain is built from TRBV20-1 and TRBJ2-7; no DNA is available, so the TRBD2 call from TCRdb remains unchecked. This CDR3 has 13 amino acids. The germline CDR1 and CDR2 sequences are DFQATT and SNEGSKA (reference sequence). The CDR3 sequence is CSALRGSEYEQYF.

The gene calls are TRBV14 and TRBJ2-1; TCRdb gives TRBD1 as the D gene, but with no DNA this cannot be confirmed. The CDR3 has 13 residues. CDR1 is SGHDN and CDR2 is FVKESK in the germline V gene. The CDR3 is CASSQTGGYEQFF.

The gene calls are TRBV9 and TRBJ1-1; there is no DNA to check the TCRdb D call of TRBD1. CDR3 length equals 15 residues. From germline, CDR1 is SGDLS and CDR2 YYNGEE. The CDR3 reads CASSPRTGLATEAFF.

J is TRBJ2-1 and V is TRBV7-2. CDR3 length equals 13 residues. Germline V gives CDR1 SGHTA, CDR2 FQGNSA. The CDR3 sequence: CASRGRAYNEQFF.

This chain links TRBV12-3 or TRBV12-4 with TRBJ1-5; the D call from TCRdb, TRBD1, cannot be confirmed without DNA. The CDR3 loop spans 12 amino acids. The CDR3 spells CASNAGRQPQHF.

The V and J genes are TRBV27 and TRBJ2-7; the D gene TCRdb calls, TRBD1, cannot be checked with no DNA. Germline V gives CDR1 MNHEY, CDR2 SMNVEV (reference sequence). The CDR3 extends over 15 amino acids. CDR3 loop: CASRGGFGLPTEQYF.

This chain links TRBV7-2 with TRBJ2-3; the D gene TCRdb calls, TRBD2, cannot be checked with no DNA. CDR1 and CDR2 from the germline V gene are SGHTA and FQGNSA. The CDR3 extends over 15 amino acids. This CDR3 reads CASSPSGRALDTQYF.

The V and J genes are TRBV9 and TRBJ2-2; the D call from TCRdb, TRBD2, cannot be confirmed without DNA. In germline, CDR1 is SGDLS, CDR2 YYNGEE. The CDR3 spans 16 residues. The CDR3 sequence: CASSVLPGSNTGELFF.

The CDR3 spells CSVAASGWNTGELFF. The chain is built from TRBV29-1 and TRBJ2-2; as DNA is missing, the TRBD2 call by TCRdb cannot be tested. Germline CDR1 is SQVTM and CDR2 is ANQGSEA. This CDR3 has 15 residues.

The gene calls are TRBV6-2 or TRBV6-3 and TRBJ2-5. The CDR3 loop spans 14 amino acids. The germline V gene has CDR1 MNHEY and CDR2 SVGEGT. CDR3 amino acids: CASGWTTLGETQYF.

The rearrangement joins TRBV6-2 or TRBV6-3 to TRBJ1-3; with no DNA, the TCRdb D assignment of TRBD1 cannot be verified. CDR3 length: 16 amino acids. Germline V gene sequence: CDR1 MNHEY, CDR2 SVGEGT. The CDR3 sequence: CASSYGDGSSGNTIYF.

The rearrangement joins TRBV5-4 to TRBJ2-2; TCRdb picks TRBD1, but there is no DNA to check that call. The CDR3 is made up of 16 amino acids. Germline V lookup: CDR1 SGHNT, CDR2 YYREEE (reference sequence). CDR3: CASRRTGTENTGELFF.

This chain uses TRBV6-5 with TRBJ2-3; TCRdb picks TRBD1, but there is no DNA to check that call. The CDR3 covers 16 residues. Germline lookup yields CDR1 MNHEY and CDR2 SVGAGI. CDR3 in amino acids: CASSYGQGRNTDTQYF.

This chain's CDR3 is CSGEGGKNTGELFF. The chain recombines TRBV20-1 with TRBJ2-2; absent DNA, TCRdb's TRBD2 call cannot be checked. Germline V CDR1 and CDR2: DFQATT, SNEGSKA (reference sequence). There are 14 residues in the CDR3.